The 25 T cell receptor beta chains in this list originate from one sample, sequenced in a study of blood T cell repertoires in COVID-19. Profiled with immunoSEQ multiplex PCR; TCRdb holds only in-frame clones, not every one. The sample includes roughly 200,000 clones, 81% of them seen just once. Sequencing was carried out using peripheral blood. Receptors were obtained from a woman aged 40-49 years with COVID-19, enrolled during active disease.

The CDR3 loop reads CASSPRTILVGYTF. CDR3 sequence (DNA): TGTGCCAGCAGCCCTCGGACTATTCTCGTTGGCTACACCTTC. The chain is built from TRBV28 and TRBJ1-2; D uncertain. Germline CDR1 and CDR2: MDHEN and SYDVKM. V was shortened by 6 bases and J by 7 bases, with 18 bases between the two germline ends. This CDR3 has 14 residues.

The chain employs TRBV4-1 and TRBJ1-3; 8 bases map to TRBD1. The CDR3 has 14 amino acids. With V trimmed by 3 bases and J by 2 bases, 0 bases remained unmatched. Germline V lookup: CDR1 MGHRA, CDR2 YSYEKL. The CDR3 bases are TGCGCCAGCAGCCAGGACAGGGCTGGAAACACCATATATTTT. Translated: CASSQDRAGNTIYF.

This clone was seen only a few times. The chain employs TRBV11-2 and TRBJ2-3, with D unclear. This CDR3 region has 14 residues. V dropped 5 bases and J dropped 3 bases, with 12 bases sitting between them. From germline, CDR1 is SGHAT and CDR2 FQNNGV. CDR3 DNA sequence: TGTGCCAGCAGCCCTAGTTGGGTTACAGATACGCAGTATTTT. Encoded protein: CASSPSWVTDTQYF.

The rearrangement uses TRBV7-9 and TRBJ2-2; no firm D call. Germline CDR1 SEHNR, CDR2 FQNEAQ (reference sequence). V lost 2 bases, J lost 1 base, and 8 bases lay in between. The CDR3 runs to 15 residues. This CDR3 is CASSLLSLNTGELFF. CDR3 bases: TGTGCCAGCAGCTTACTTAGCTTGAACACCGGGGAGCTGTTTTTT.

This clone appeared a single time. The rearrangement joins TRBV7-2 to TRBJ2-4; the D gene is possibly TRBD2 (5 bases). Germline-derived CDR1 and CDR2 are SGHTA and FQGNSA. V dropped 5 bases and J dropped 9 bases, with 14 bases sitting between them. The CDR3 has 13 amino acids. CDR3 coding DNA: TGTGCCAGCAGCGAAAGATCACGGGGCATTCAGTACTTC. Amino acids: CASSERSRGIQYF.

This chain joins TRBV2 and TRBJ2-5; 11 bases align to TRBD1. In germline, CDR1 is SNHLY, CDR2 FYNNEI. The CDR3 loop spans 15 amino acids. With V trimmed by 4 bases and J by 6 bases, 7 bases remained unmatched. CDR3 bases: TGTGCCAGCAGTGGATCAGGACAGGGGGCGAAGACCCAGTACTTC. This encodes CASSGSGQGAKTQYF.

This chain connects TRBV5-4 to TRBJ2-1, with 12 bases that match TRBD2. Germline lookup yields CDR1 SGHNT and CDR2 YYREEE (reference sequence). V lost 4 bases, J lost 10 bases, and 21 bases stayed unmatched. The CDR3 has 19 amino acids. The CDR3 reads CASSASSGRAFLDQGEQFF. The CDR3 DNA reads TGTGCCAGCAGCGCCTCTAGCGGGAGGGCCTTCTTAGATCAGGGAGAGCAGTTCTTC.

With respect to this clone: A junction boundary mismatches the germline segment, possibly from a read error. The V call is TRBV29-1, the J call TRBJ1-1; 10 bases are shared with TRBD1. The CDR3 loop spans 11 amino acids. Germline V lookup: CDR1 SQVTM, CDR2 ANQGSEA. The CDR3 DNA is TGCAGCGTTGGGGGGACAGGGGCCCCGCTGTTT. Amino acids: CSVGGTGAPLF. Full variable domain (remainder filled in from reference TRBV29-1 and TRBJ1-1): SAVISQKPSRDICQRGTSLTIQCQVDSQVTMMFWYRQQPGQSLTLIATANQGSEATYESGFVIDKFPISRPNLTFSTLTVSNMSPEDSSIYLCSVGGTGAPLFGQGTRLTVV.

The J gene is TRBJ2-7, the V gene TRBV21-1; the table's D gene call, TRBD1, was not cross checked with the DNA. TRBV21-1 is a documented pseudogene. The CDR3 is 18 residues long. The CDR3 loop is CASSNRARPGQATYEQYV. In DNA form, the CDR3 reads TGTGCCAGCAGCAATCGGGCACGACCGGGACAGGCAACCTACGAGCAGTACGTC.

V and J are TRBV27 and TRBJ2-1; tentatively, D is TRBD2 (5 bases). The length of the CDR3 is 12 residues. V was pared by 6 bases and J by 7 bases, with 10 bases between. The germline gives CDR1 MNHEY, CDR2 SMNVEV (reference sequence). CDR3 nucleotides: TGTGCCAGCAGCTTTACGGGGAATGAGCAGTTCTTC. Its translation: CASSFTGNEQFF.

This chain connects TRBV6-1 to TRBJ2-7, with D perhaps matching TRBD2 (6 bases). CDR1 is MNHNS and CDR2 is SASEGT in the germline V gene. The CDR3 is 15 amino acids. The V and J ends lost 0 bases and 4 bases respectively, with 13 bases between them. This CDR3 is CASSEAVGGIYEQYF. CDR3 DNA sequence: TGTGCCAGCAGTGAAGCGGTGGGAGGAATATACGAGCAGTACTTC.

The J gene is TRBJ2-6, the V gene TRBV18, with D perhaps TRBD1 (5 bases). Trimming left V 1 base short and J 2 bases short, with 9 bases between. The V gene's germline CDR1 is KGHSH and CDR2 LQKENI. This CDR3 is 16 amino acids long. Here the CDR3 DNA reads TGTGCCAGCTCACCACTCCAAGGGGCTGGGGCCAACGTCCTGACTTTC. Translated, it gives CASSPLQGAGANVLTF.

The chain uses TRBV7-6 and TRBJ1-1, with D possibly TRBD1 on 5 matching bases. Trimming stripped 8 bases from V and 5 bases from J, with 15 bases between. Germline V gene sequence: CDR1 SGHVS, CDR2 FNYEAQ. This CDR3 has 13 amino acids. The CDR3 is CASGEGRGTEAFF. In nucleotides, the CDR3 is TGTGCCAGCGGGGAAGGTCGGGGGACTGAAGCTTTCTTT.

This clone occurred a few times. The CDR3 DNA reads TGTGCTAGTGGTTTGTTCTCCTACAGGACTATGAACACTGAAGCTTTCTTT. It yields the protein CASGLFSYRTMNTEAFF. This sequence joins TRBV12-5 and TRBJ1-1, with TRBD1 as a possible D gene (5 bases). The V gene lost 2 bases and the J gene lost 0 bases, with 16 bases spanning the gap. CDR3 length equals 17 residues. The germline CDR1 and CDR2 sequences are LGHNT and FRNRAP.

This clone was found a few times. J is TRBJ1-1 and V is TRBV7-9, with 8 bases aligning to TRBD1. The CDR3 totals 15 residues. The junction had 9 bases not matched to a gene; V was cut back by 5 bases and J by 4 bases. CDR1 and CDR2 (germline): SEHNR, FQNEAQ (reference sequence). In DNA, the CDR3 is TGTGCCAGCAGCCTGGCAGGGGGCCGTGCCACTGAAGCTTTCTTT. Amino acids: CASSLAGGRATEAFF.

This clone was seen only once. The chain combines TRBV7-9 with TRBJ2-1; TRBD2 matches at 9 bases. Germline V lookup: CDR1 SEHNR, CDR2 FQNEAQ (reference sequence). CDR3 length equals 15 residues. The ends lost 5 bases at V and 8 bases at J; junction bases unmatched: 10. This chain's CDR3 is CASSPAREGSDEQFF. The CDR3 coding sequence is TGTGCCAGCAGCCCCGCGCGGGAGGGTTCCGATGAGCAGTTCTTC.

The rearrangement links TRBV18 to TRBJ1-1; 7 nucleotides agree with TRBD1. V dropped 6 bases and J dropped 0; count of bases not matched to a gene: 1. The germline V gene encodes CDR1 KGHSH and CDR2 LQKENI. The CDR3 has 13 residues. This chain's CDR3 is CASSTGLNTEAFF. Here the CDR3 DNA reads TGTGCCAGCTCGACAGGGCTGAACACTGAAGCTTTCTTT.

The chain carries TRBV4-2 and TRBJ1-3, with no clear D. The V end lost 2 bases, the J end lost 0 bases, and 11 bases lay between the germline ends. Germline V gene data show CDR1 as LGHNA and CDR2 as YNFKEQ. The length of the CDR3 is 16 residues. CDR3 sequence: CASSQPSLRSGNTIYF. The DNA of the CDR3 is TGTGCCAGCAGCCAACCAAGCCTGCGCTCTGGAAACACCATATATTTT.

The chain links TRBV28 to TRBJ2-2, with D perhaps matching TRBD2 (7 bases). V lost 3 bases and J lost 7, with 15 bases in between. The CDR3 is 15 residues long. Germline assignment: CDR1 MDHEN and CDR2 SYDVKM. CDR3 coding DNA: TGTGCCAGCAGTTTTCGGGGGGCCTATAGCGGGGAGCTGTTTTTT. Translation gives CASSFRGAYSGELFF.

The chain is built from TRBV20-1 and TRBJ1-3; D is undetermined. This CDR3 has 14 amino acids. The V gene lost 3 bases and the J gene lost 0 bases, with 9 bases spanning the gap. Per the germline V gene, CDR1 is DFQATT and CDR2 is SNEGSKA (reference sequence). CDR3 DNA: TGCAGTGCTAGTTCGTCCTTCTCTGGAAACACCATATATTTT. Encoded protein: CSASSSFSGNTIYF.

This chain joins TRBV28 and TRBJ1-2, with D possibly TRBD1 on 6 matching bases. V was clipped by 6 bases and J by 8 bases, with 16 bases between them. CDR1 and CDR2 (germline): MDHEN, SYDVKM. The CDR3 consists of 13 residues. For the CDR3, the DNA is TGTGCCAGCAGAGCCCAGGGGCACGGGGGCTACACCTTC. Protein sequence: CASRAQGHGGYTF.

This rearrangement joins TRBV6-4 to TRBJ1-1; 7 bases are shared with TRBD1. Germline values: CDR1 MRHNA, CDR2 SNTAGT. The CDR3 contains 13 residues. V trimming: 6 bases; J trimming: 3 bases; junction bases outside the gene matches: 4. For the CDR3, the DNA is TGTGCCAGCAGGGGACAGACGGACACTGAAGCTTTCTTT. It encodes CASRGQTDTEAFF.

The chain couples TRBV4-1 to TRBJ2-1, with TRBD2 matching 7 bases. The V and J ends lost 0 bases and 9 bases, in that order; junction bases with no gene match: 11. Germline loops: CDR1 MGHRA, CDR2 YSYEKL. This CDR3 is built from 16 residues. CDR3 in amino acids: CASSQDWGEGLSEQFF. The CDR3 nucleotides read TGCGCCAGCAGCCAAGATTGGGGGGAGGGCCTCTCTGAGCAGTTCTTC.

The CDR3 reads CASSPSGIYGDEQFF. CDR3 DNA sequence: TGTGCCAGCTCACCATCGGGGATCTACGGCGATGAGCAGTTCTTC. The chain carries TRBV18 and TRBJ2-1, with a tentative D call TRBD2 (5 bases). From germline, CDR1 is KGHSH and CDR2 LQKENI. V lost 2 bases to trimming and J lost 8 bases, with 16 bases between them. The CDR3 consists of 15 residues. Looking up the rest from reference TRBV18 and TRBJ2-1 gives the full variable domain: NAGVMQNPRHLVRRRGQEARLRCSPMKGHSHVYWYRQLPEEGLKFMVYLQKENIIDESGMPKERFSAEFPKEGPSILRIQQVVRGDSAAYFCASSPSGIYGDEQFFGPGTRLTVL.

This clone was counted a few times. The rearrangement uses TRBV19 and TRBJ2-1, with TRBD1 matching over 9 bases. V shed 5 bases, J shed 6 bases, and the junction held 11 bases outside the gene matches. Germline CDR1 reads LNHDA; CDR2 reads SQIVND (reference sequence). This CDR3 contains 16 residues. The CDR3 loop reads CASSHVGDRVINEQFF. The CDR3 DNA reads as TGTGCCAGTAGTCACGTGGGGGACAGGGTAATCAATGAGCAGTTCTTC.